This entry is about one T cell receptor beta chain. This entry is derived from a study of blood T cell repertoires in COVID-19. CDR3 size: 13 residues. V was pared by 5 bases and J by 7 bases, with 11 bases between. Method: immunoSEQ multiplex PCR; TCRdb's copy keeps in-frame clones and lacks some. The sample holds 250,000 to 300,000 clones, roughly 90% seen once. The origin of this receptor is a middle-aged woman with acute COVID-19. What was sequenced was PBMCs or T cells enriched from blood (not recorded which). The chain uses TRBV12-3 or TRBV12-4 and TRBJ1-4; D remains ambiguous. The DNA for the CDR3 is TGTGCCAGCAGTGTGGAGAGCGGTGAAAAACTGTTTTTT. Encoded protein: CASSVESGEKLFF.